The TCR beta chain under discussion was sequenced for a study of blood T cell repertoires in COVID-19 (TCRdb year 2020). With regard to the full study: The collaborator samples originated in the United States, Italy and Spain and spanned the acute and convalescent phases of COVID-19. The material from the prospective study consisted of cDNA or gDNA derived from T cells, B-cell-depleted T cells, or PBMCs. Subjects who had been exposed to COVID-19, were actively infected with it, or had recovered from it provided the deeply sampled blood TCRbeta repertoires that made up the dataset. The repertoires were made available in a free public database intended to serve as a resource for research on the immune response to SARS-CoV-2. Samples came from the ongoing ImmuneRACE study (first 160 participants) plus 1,254 subjects from 6 global collaborators. Sample metadata almost always included a de-identified subject ID, COVID-19 status, age in years and sex. HLA class I and class II types, where available, came from metadata supplied by the sample provider rather than from assay-based typing.

Overall results and qualifications from the work: The quantity of clinical and demographic metadata differed by source and by participant and was supplied without curation.

TCRbeta CDR3 regions were amplified from genomic DNA by means of the immunoSEQ Assay, a bias-controlled multiplex PCR. The original methods were these. Nucleated cell counts per sample were estimated from amplification of reference gene primers within the assay. To quantify the absolute abundance of each unique TCRbeta CDR3 rearrangement, sequence reads were collapsed and filtered. For each sample, productive Simpson clonality was calculated as the square root of Simpson's diversity index across productive rearrangements. TCRdb mirrors the immuneACCESS table, restricted to in-frame sequences. Some clones are absent from its copies; in checked studies, under half trace to an unresolved V gene, and the reason for the others is unknown. Clonal size and the V and J genes are those of that table, whereas D and trimming came from the DNA. This sample comprises approximately 270,000 clones, 91% of them detected only once. In total, the top ten clones hold around 2.8% of the sample.

Participants in the prospective study were aged 18 to 89 years, lived in more than 20 United States geographic areas, and enrolled through a virtual design. In the prospective study, participants were assigned to cohorts based on the clinical history participants reported in a screening survey and a study questionnaire. Exposed participants had been in contact with someone with a PCR-confirmed or clinician-diagnosed COVID-19 case within 2 weeks of study entry. In the prospective study, mobile phlebotomists collected whole blood, serum and a nasopharyngeal or oropharyngeal swab from each participant. Over an approximately 2-month period, participants in the prospective study had the option of providing additional blood draws and questionnaires. Before DNA extraction, blood samples from the prospective study were shipped at room temperature or frozen. For this chain, trimming is 5 bases at the V end and 2 bases at the J end, and the number of junction bases without a gene match is 4. Looking up the germline V gene (reference sequence) yields CDR1 SGHAT and CDR2 FQDESV. The CDR3 has 14 amino acids, counting the end cysteine and phenylalanine. Of all the DNA, just the CDR3 is kept, 42 bases in frame from base 1.

A word on this clone: What this receptor recognizes is not known. There are no base qualities to consult, and no much larger clone falls within one base.

Sequencing used PBMCs or T cells enriched from blood (not recorded which). The V and J genes are TRBV11-1 and TRBJ1-2, with TRBD1 matching 8 junction bases. The source is a man aged 35 to 55 who had been exposed to COVID-19. Here is the DNA: TGTGCCAGCAGCCCGGACAGGGTAAACTATGGCTACACCTTC. It is translated as CASSPDRVNYGYTF.